The 17 T cell receptor beta chains listed next were all sequenced from one sample in a study of tumor and adjacent non-tumor tissue in lung cancer listed by TCRdb under 2018. The library was built by means of multiplex PCR. Sequencer: Illumina HiSeq 2500. TCRbeta libraries were constructed through three rounds of nested PCR with primers (Table S4) according to protocols modified from ARM-PCR. TCRdb's own reprocessing of the public reads used fastp at Q25 and MiXCR and kept productive beta chains. For every CDR3 protein sequence, its rows merge into one entry that carries the most common genes and DNA. The sample table records some 100,000 distinct CDR3 sequences; over 55% of these occur just once. Roughly 18% of the sample comes from the top ten. RNA was isolated from bulk, unsorted tissue, and RNA quality was assessed with a NanoDrop ND-1000 and an Agilent 2100. For the normal lung samples, distant non-tumor tissue was collected more than 3 cm away from the tumor edge.

Source material: distant non-tumor lung tissue. The receptors stem from a young man with non-small cell lung cancer.

The J gene is TRBJ1-1, the V gene TRBV20-1, with D tentatively TRBD1 (6 bases). V shed 4 bases and J shed 1 base, with 10 bases lying between them. Germline V gene sequence: CDR1 DFQATT, CDR2 SNEGSKA (reference sequence). This CDR3 region has 13 residues. CDR3: CSATPGQNTEAFF. The CDR3 DNA reads TGCAGTGCTACTCCGGGACAGAACACTGAAGCTTTCTTT.

This clonotype has just a few counts. This chain joins TRBV7-9 and TRBJ2-5; no reliable D call. This CDR3 contains 14 residues. Germline V gene sequence: CDR1 SEHNR, CDR2 FQNEAQ (reference sequence). V lost 3 bases to trimming and J lost 2 bases, with 10 bases between them. Here the CDR3 DNA reads TGTGCCAGCAGCTTTTCCTGGGAACAAGAGACCCAGTACTTC. Encoded protein: CASSFSWEQETQYF.

In the case of this clonotype: One end of the junction fails to match germline, which may point to a read error. The rearrangement links TRBV12-3 or TRBV12-4 to TRBJ2-3, with a weak D call TRBD1 (6 bases). The CDR3 length is 15 residues. The chain's CDR3 is CTSSLTAGAIDTQYF. The CDR3 DNA follows: TGTACCAGCAGTTTAACGGCAGGGGCTATAGATACGCAGTATTTT.

The rearrangement uses TRBV29-1 and TRBJ1-2, with 11 positions matching TRBD1. Germline assignment: CDR1 SQVTM and CDR2 ANQGSEA. CDR3 length equals 13 residues. Trimming at V came to 6 bases and at J to 5 bases, leaving 5 bases not matched to a gene. Here the CDR3 DNA reads TGCAGCGTCGGCGGACAGGGGGCGTATGGCTACACCTTC. It yields the protein CSVGGQGAYGYTF.

This clonotype was detected many times. The V and J genes are TRBV4-3 and TRBJ2-3; no firm D call. In germline, CDR1 is LGHNA, CDR2 YSLEER. V was pared by 1 base and J by 4 bases, with 15 bases between. The CDR3 has 16 residues. The DNA for the CDR3 is TGCGCCAGCAGCCAAGGAGCCGGGTCTGCCCCAGATACGCAGTATTTT. Protein sequence: CASSQGAGSAPDTQYF.

With regard to this clonotype: At one end the junction does not follow the germline gene, possibly because of a read error. The CDR3 loop reads CASSPGQSLSYHEQFF. DNA of the CDR3: TGTGCCAGCAGCCCTGGGCAGAGCCTTTCCTACCATGAGCAGTTCTTC. The rearrangement uses TRBV4-2 and TRBJ2-1; D uncertain. CDR3 length: 16 amino acids. Germline lookup yields CDR1 LGHNA and CDR2 YNFKEQ.

Only one count was recorded for this clonotype. This sequence may be a read error, since a much larger clone differs from it by one base. The chain carries TRBV6-5 and TRBJ2-7; D is perhaps TRBD1 (6 bases). Germline values: CDR1 MNHEY, CDR2 SVGAGI. The length of the CDR3 is 15 residues. The CDR3 loop reads CVSSPRGTGNYEQYF. The CDR3 DNA is TGTGTCAGCAGTCCCCGTGGTACAGGGAACTACGAGCAGTACTTC.

This clonotype was seen many times. This chain uses TRBV20-1 with TRBJ2-4; no reliable D call. The CDR3 has 15 amino acids. V was trimmed by 5 bases and J by 1 base, leaving 15 bases between them. Germline V CDR1 and CDR2: DFQATT, SNEGSKA (reference sequence). CDR3 sequence reads: CSAVPISAAKNIQYF. CDR3 DNA: TGCAGTGCTGTACCTATTTCGGCGGCCAAAAACATTCAGTACTTC.

Details on this clonotype: The conserved phenylalanine or tryptophan normally closing the CDR3 is absent here, so this likely arose from a read error. The V gene is TRBV4-1, the J gene TRBJ2-3; 8 bases line up with TRBD2. CDR3 length: 17 amino acids. Germline V CDR1 and CDR2: MGHRA, YSYEKL. The CDR3 region has the DNA TGCGCCAGCAGTCAAGATGGAATAGCGGGGAGCACAGATACGCAGTATTCT. Translating it yields CASSQDGIAGSTDTQYS.

This clonotype was seen a handful of times. A much larger clone differs from this one at a single base, so this may be a read error. The V and J genes are TRBV4-2 and TRBJ2-7; D perhaps matches TRBD2 (5 bases). The germline gives CDR1 LGHNA, CDR2 YNFKEQ. Trimming pared 3 bases from V and 4 bases from J, leaving 16 bases between. This CDR3 contains 15 residues. CDR3 in amino acids: CASSQRANAVYEQYF. The CDR3 DNA sequence: TGTGCCAGCAGCCAGAGGGCTAATGCTGTTTACGAGCAGTACTTC.

Note on this clonotype: Lacking the conserved final phenylalanine or tryptophan, this CDR3 likely reflects a read error. The chain combines TRBV28 with TRBJ2-3; 9 bases line up with TRBD2. This CDR3 has 17 amino acids. Germline loops: CDR1 MDHEN, CDR2 SYDVKM. V was clipped by 7 bases and J by 6 bases; unmatched bases: 17. The CDR3 coding sequence is TGTGCCAGCACCATAAACCCCCTGGCGGGGGGGCTTGATACGCAGTATCTT. Protein product: CASTINPLAGGLDTQYL.

Comments on this clonotype: A much larger clone differs from this one at a single base, so this may be a read error. The chain is built from TRBV6-5 and TRBJ1-2; D is unclear. The CDR3 runs to 16 residues. V gave up 0 bases and J gave up 1 base, with 12 bases separating them. CDR1 and CDR2 from the germline V gene are MNHEY and SVGAGI. For the CDR3, the DNA is TGTGCCAGCAGTTACTCGGTGACGCGAATTAACTATGGCTACACCTTC. It yields the protein CASSYSVTRINYGYTF.

The rearrangement uses TRBV12-3 or TRBV12-4 and TRBJ2-3; TRBD2 matches at 7 bases. Losses at the gene ends were 3 bases for V and 6 bases for J; bases not matched to a gene: 9. The CDR3 runs to 15 residues. CDR3 bases: TGTGCCAGCAGTTTGAGCGGGGCGATCTGGGATACGCAGTATTTT. Protein product: CASSLSGAIWDTQYF.

In the case of this clonotype: A read error is likely, as this CDR3 ends without the conserved phenylalanine or tryptophan. This chain joins TRBV20-1 and TRBJ1-5, with 7 bases lining up with TRBD1. CDR1 and CDR2 (germline): DFQATT, SNEGSKA (reference sequence). The CDR3 totals 13 residues. DNA for the CDR3: TGCAGTGCCCCCAAAGGAGGGGGCCAGCCTCAGCATTAT. This translates into CSAPKGGGQPQHY.

In the case of this clonotype: A much larger clone lies one base from this, so it may be a read error. V gene TRBV5-4 combines with J gene TRBJ1-1; D possibly corresponds to TRBD1 (6 bases). Germline values: CDR1 SGHNT, CDR2 YYREEE (reference sequence). V lost 6 bases and J 4 bases, leaving 13 bases between the germline ends. The length of the CDR3 is 13 residues. CDR3 sequence: CASTSTGVTEAFF. CDR3 sequence (DNA): TGTGCCAGCACCTCGACAGGTGTCACTGAAGCTTTCTTT.

The chain's CDR3 is CSARDRTNYGYTF. The CDR3 DNA is TGCAGTGCGCGGGACCGGACTAACTATGGCTACACCTTC. The chain recombines TRBV20-1 with TRBJ1-2, with D maybe TRBD1 (5 bases). Between the trimmed V and J ends, which lost 6 bases and 0 bases, there was a span of 11 bases. The CDR3 runs 13 residues. Germline CDR1 DFQATT, CDR2 SNEGSKA (reference sequence).

Worth noting for this clonotype: Given a much more abundant clone one base away, this may be a read error. The chain's CDR3 is CTSSRLDTAVDEQYF. CDR3 in DNA: TGTACCAGCAGCCGCCTCGATACCGCGGTCGACGAGCAGTACTTC. The chain is built from TRBV14 and TRBJ2-7; the D is unclear. Germline CDR1 and CDR2: SGHDN and FVKESK. The CDR3 consists of 15 residues.